This T cell receptor (beta chain) originates from a study of blood T cells in healthy people across ages. Primers used in a second PCR of about 7 to 12 cycles were a sample-barcoded 5' primer and a J-beta primer mix. TCRdb reanalysed the 5' RACE reads using MiXCR and keeps one entry per CDR3 protein. The sample has 1.6 million or so distinct CDR3 sequences, about 31% seen once; the top ten hold approximately 10%. Germline CDR1 reads SGHTA; CDR2 reads FQGTGA. The CDR3 length is 11 residues. Between the trimmed V and J ends, which lost 5 bases and 8 bases, there was a span of 9 bases. Findings and limits, study-wide: Per million T cells, TCR beta diversity dropped about linearly as age rose.

This clonotype showed up many times. Its antigen remains unidentified. Sequences were obtained from blood. This TCR was recovered from a woman in her 30s in good health. The V and J genes are TRBV7-3 and TRBJ1-2, with D possibly TRBD1 on 6 matching bases. CDR3 loop: CASSPGVGYTF. The DNA of the CDR3 is TGTGCCAGCAGCCCAGGGGTGGGCTACACCTTC.